A single sample gave rise to the 8 T cell receptor beta chains below, sequenced in a study of CD8+CD57+ T cells in acquired aplastic anemia. The template for TCR beta VDJ and CDR3 sequence profiling was genomic DNA. MiXCR, run by TCRdb on the reads, gives a single entry per CDR3 protein. The repertoire holds some 120,000 distinct CDR3 sequences, with about 40% as singletons. For sequencing, patients were chosen who had shown expansion of CD8+CD57+ cells by flow cytometry. The sequenced sample consisted of sorted CD4+, CD8+, or CD8+CD57+ T cells (not recorded which) from PBMCs. The origin of the receptors is a human donor with aplastic anemia.

This clonotype came up many times. V is TRBV7-2 and J is TRBJ2-2, with D perhaps being TRBD1 or TRBD2 (5 bases each). Trimming stripped 5 bases from V and 7 bases from J, with 11 bases between. Per germline, CDR1 SGHTA and CDR2 FQGNSA. This CDR3 is built from 13 residues. As DNA, the CDR3 is TGTGCCAGCAGCCCCAGGGCGGGCGGGGAGCTGTTTTTT. This gives the protein CASSPRAGGELFF. The whole variable domain, remainder taken from reference TRBV7-2 and TRBJ2-2, is GAGVSQSPSNKVTEKGKDVELRCDPISGHTALYWYRQSLGQGLEFLIYFQGNSAPDKSGLPSDRFSAERTGGSVSTLTIQRTQQEDSAVYLCASSPRAGGELFFGEGSRLTVL.

There are many counts of this clonotype. This chain joins TRBV7-9 and TRBJ1-1; D may be TRBD1 (6 bases). The germline V gene has CDR1 SEHNR and CDR2 FQNEAQ (reference sequence). Trimming shortened V by 5 bases and J by 6 bases, and 16 bases separated the two germline ends. CDR3 length: 14 residues. The DNA for the CDR3 is TGTGCCAGCAGCCGAATAGGGGGAGATGCTGAAGCTTTCTTT. Translation: CASSRIGGDAEAFF.

The chain uses TRBV5-4 and TRBJ2-5, with no clear D. Trimming removed 0 bases at V and 1 base at J, with 7 bases between. Germline V CDR1 and CDR2: SGHNT, YYREEE (reference sequence). CDR3 length equals 14 residues. CDR3 sequence reads: CASSLGQVQETQYF. The CDR3 DNA reads as TGTGCCAGCAGCTTGGGGCAGGTCCAAGAGACCCAGTACTTC.

On this clonotype: This may arise from a read error, as a much more abundant clone is one base away. The rearrangement joins TRBV6-2 or TRBV6-3 to TRBJ2-5; either TRBD1 or TRBD2 may fit D (5 bases each). There are 14 residues in the CDR3. Germline-derived CDR1 and CDR2 are MNHEY and SVGEGT. The chain's CDR3 is CASNTRPLGEIQYF. The CDR3 nucleotides read TGTGCCAGCAATACGAGGCCGTTGGGGGAGATCCAGTACTTC.

This clonotype was detected many times. The chain uses TRBV20-1 and TRBJ2-5; D may be TRBD1 (6 bases). Trimming took off 2 bases at V and 6 bases at J, with 10 bases between the two ends. The CDR3 extends over 12 amino acids. The germline CDR1 and CDR2 sequences are DFQATT and SNEGSKA (reference sequence). CDR3 sequence reads: CSARQGTQTQYF. The CDR3 coding sequence is TGCAGTGCTAGACAGGGGACGCAGACCCAGTACTTC.

The CDR3 nucleotides are TGTGCCAGCACCCTCGGCCTCCTTTCAGATACGCAGTATTTT. Translation: CASTLGLLSDTQYF. This chain joins TRBV12-3 or TRBV12-4 and TRBJ2-3, with D unresolved. The CDR3 is 14 residues long. The V and J ends lost 7 bases and 4 bases respectively, with 15 bases between them.

This clonotype has at least ten counts. The chain recombines TRBV20-1 with TRBJ2-7, with D possibly being TRBD2 (6 bases). The germline gives CDR1 DFQATT, CDR2 SNEGSKA (reference sequence). V gave up 6 bases and J gave up 2 bases, with 17 bases separating them. CDR3 size: 14 residues. CDR3 nucleotides: TGCAGTGCCCACCGGGACTCACACCCCTACGAGCAGTACTTC. It specifies CSAHRDSHPYEQYF.

This chain joins TRBV5-4 and TRBJ1-2, with a possible D match to TRBD1 (5 bases). This CDR3 comprises 14 residues. V lost 0 bases and J lost 2, with 8 bases in between. Germline CDR1 reads SGHNT; CDR2 reads YYREEE (reference sequence). This chain's CDR3 is CASSLVGLNYGYTF. The DNA of the CDR3 is TGTGCCAGCAGCTTGGTGGGGCTCAACTATGGCTACACCTTC.